This is a list of T cell receptor beta chains from one sample in a study of cytomegalovirus exposure and HLA in healthy donors. Clones were sequenced by immunoSEQ multiplex PCR, and TCRdb holds only the in-frame ones, with some missing. The profile shows about 150,000 clones, around two thirds of them singletons. Sequenced: PBMCs. These TCRs come from a woman aged 18-35 years in good health and CMV-seronegative. The CDR3 runs from the conserved cysteine through the conserved F or W. Each record gives: CDR3 length, V gene, J gene, clone size, D gene, CDR3 protein, CDR3 DNA. D genes are given only for firm matches. Only some rows state a clone size, as once, few, many or a class for expanded clones.

18	TRBV11-2	TRBJ1-1	-	TRBD1	CASSFWRDPDRANTEAFF	TGTGCCAGCAGCTTTTGGAGGGATCCGGACAGGGCAAACACTGAAGCTTTCTTT
16	TRBV6-6	TRBJ2-6	few	TRBD1	CASSDRGASGANVLTF	TGTGCCAGCAGCGACAGGGGGGCCTCTGGGGCCAACGTCCTGACTTTC
15	TRBV5-6	TRBJ1-4	-	-	CASMLMGSTNEKLFF	TGTGCCAGCATGCTTATGGGGAGCACTAATGAAAAACTGTTTTTT
15	TRBV6-1	TRBJ2-1	-	-	CASSLSGNLYNEQFF	TGTGCCAGCAGTTTGTCAGGGAATCTCTACAATGAGCAGTTCTTC
14	TRBV7-3	TRBJ2-5	-	-	CASSPSGRGETQYF	TGTGCCAGCAGCCCTTCGGGCAGGGGCGAGACCCAGTACTTC
16	TRBV7-2	TRBJ2-3	-	TRBD2	CASSSWTSGSPDTQYF	TGTGCCAGCAGCTCCTGGACTAGCGGGAGCCCAGATACGCAGTATTTT
13	TRBV29-1	TRBJ1-1	-	TRBD1	CSVRTGTDTEAFF	TGCAGCGTACGGACAGGGACGGACACTGAAGCTTTCTTT
15	TRBV10-1	TRBJ2-1	few	-	CASSGGPSSYNEQFF	TGCGCCAGCAGTGGGGGCCCGAGCTCCTACAATGAGCAGTTCTTC
12	TRBV7-2	TRBJ1-4	-	-	CASSLLGEKLFF	TGTGCCAGCAGCCTTCTCGGGGAAAAACTGTTTTTT
13	TRBV5-5	TRBJ1-2	once	TRBD1	CASSTGQLYGYTF	TGTGCCAGCAGCACGGGACAGCTCTATGGCTACACCTTC
18	TRBV28	TRBJ2-5	few	TRBD1	CASIPAEGRARGTETQYF	TGTGCCAGCATTCCTGCAGAAGGAAGGGCCAGGGGGACGGAGACCCAGTACTTC
19	TRBV4-1	TRBJ2-6	-	TRBD1	CASSRLTGTAISGANVLTF	TGCGCCAGCAGCCGACTAACCGGGACAGCTATCTCTGGGGCCAACGTCCTGACTTTC
14	TRBV5-1	TRBJ2-5	-	TRBD2	CASSPGLASVTQYF	TGCGCCAGCAGCCCCGGACTAGCGAGTGTAACCCAGTACTTC
16	TRBV4-1	TRBJ2-3	-	TRBD2	CASSPRLAGGTDTQYF	TGCGCCAGCAGCCCCCGACTAGCGGGGGGGACAGATACGCAGTATTTT
15	TRBV6-6	TRBJ1-2	few	-	CASSYGGVAHYGYTF	TGTGCCAGCAGTTACGGCGGAGTGGCCCACTATGGCTACACCTTC
14	TRBV6-1	TRBJ1-2	-	-	CASTLQWANYGYTF	TGTGCCAGCACCTTACAGTGGGCTAACTATGGCTACACCTTC
15	TRBV10-2	TRBJ2-1	-	-	CASKSRQGIRNEQFF	TGCGCCAGCAAATCTAGGCAGGGAATCAGAAATGAGCAGTTCTTC
13	TRBV14	TRBJ2-7	-	-	CASSLGLRYEQYF	TGTGCCAGCAGCCTAGGACTAAGATACGAGCAGTACTTC
15	TRBV9	TRBJ1-4	-	TRBD1	CASSVAGTGNEKLFF	TGTGCCAGCAGCGTAGCAGGGACAGGGAATGAAAAACTGTTTTTT
15	TRBV11-3	TRBJ2-1	-	-	CASRKRAEFYNEQFF	TGTGCCAGCAGAAAAAGAGCGGAGTTCTACAATGAGCAGTTCTTC
14	TRBV5-1	TRBJ2-5	-	-	CASSLVRDQETQYF	TGCGCCAGCAGCTTGGTACGGGACCAAGAGACCCAGTACTTC
16	TRBV19	TRBJ2-2	-	TRBD1	CASSQLIGTVTGELFF	TGTGCCAGTAGCCAACTGATTGGGACAGTTACCGGGGAGCTGTTTTTT
11	TRBV27	TRBJ1-2	-	-	CASSYQNGYTF	TGTGCCAGCAGTTACCAGAATGGCTACACCTTC
16	TRBV9	TRBJ1-2	-	TRBD1	CASSVGGQGANYGYTF	TGTGCCAGCAGCGTAGGCGGACAGGGGGCTAACTATGGCTACACCTTC
17	TRBV19	TRBJ1-5	-	-	CASGFRYRARSNQPQHF	TGTGCCAGTGGGTTCCGCTACAGGGCTAGGAGCAATCAGCCCCAGCATTTT
13	TRBV5-1	TRBJ2-3	-	-	CASSLAHADTQYF	TGCGCCAGCAGCTTGGCACACGCAGATACGCAGTATTTT
15	TRBV9	TRBJ1-2	-	TRBD1	CASSPRTGGFGGYTF	TGTGCCAGCAGCCCTCGGACAGGGGGTTTCGGTGGCTACACCTTC
16	TRBV18	TRBJ2-1	-	-	CASSPQPPVTYNEQFF	TGTGCCAGCTCACCACAACCCCCGGTTACCTACAATGAGCAGTTCTTC
13	TRBV28	TRBJ2-7	once	-	CASSPSGNYEQYF	TGTGCCAGCAGTCCATCCGGGAACTACGAGCAGTACTTC
12	TRBV5-4	TRBJ2-7	few	-	CASSNDSTEQYF	TGTGCCAGCAGCAACGACAGCACCGAGCAGTACTTC
13	TRBV9	TRBJ1-6	-	-	CATRGRDNSPLHF	TGTGCCACGCGGGGACGGGATAATTCACCCCTCCACTTT
14	TRBV19	TRBJ2-1	-	TRBD2	CASSIGATSEKQFF	TGTGCCAGTAGTATAGGAGCGACTAGCGAGAAGCAGTTCTTC
15	TRBV6-5	TRBJ2-1	-	TRBD2	CASRRPSGRGYEQFF	TGTGCCAGCAGACGTCCTAGCGGGAGGGGGTATGAGCAGTTCTTC
15	TRBV6-5	TRBJ2-2	once	-	CASSLDRMNTGELFF	TGTGCCAGCAGTCTCGACAGGATGAACACCGGGGAGCTGTTTTTT
15	TRBV9	TRBJ2-1	-	TRBD2	CASSVVASGVNEQFF	TGTGCCAGCAGCGTAGTGGCTAGCGGGGTAAATGAGCAGTTCTTC
13	TRBV7-8	TRBJ2-5	-	-	CASSSVIRDAQYF	TGTGCCAGCAGCTCCGTAATTAGAGATGCCCAGTACTTC
14	TRBV7-9	TRBJ2-4	-	-	CASSPGQRKNIQYF	TGTGCCAGCAGCCCCGGACAGCGAAAAAACATTCAGTACTTC
14	TRBV30	TRBJ2-3	-	-	CAWSANGGTDTQYF	TGTGCCTGGAGTGCCAACGGGGGCACAGATACGCAGTATTTT
14	TRBV28	TRBJ1-2	-	-	CASSRQGTNYGYTF	TGTGCCAGCAGTCGGCAGGGGACTAACTATGGCTACACCTTC
16	TRBV11-2	TRBJ2-7	-	TRBD1	CASRSLTGPGGHEQYF	TGTGCCAGCAGGTCCCTCACGGGGCCAGGGGGCCACGAGCAGTACTTC
16	TRBV19	TRBJ2-6	-	-	CASSIRKLAGANVLTF	TGTGCCAGTAGTATACGGAAACTAGCTGGGGCCAACGTCCTGACTTTC
13	TRBV18	TRBJ1-1	once	TRBD1	CASSGDSNTEAFF	TGTGCCAGCTCGGGGGACAGCAACACTGAAGCTTTCTTT
15	TRBV28	TRBJ2-5	-	TRBD1	CASSSGQGAGETQYF	TGTGCCAGCAGTTCAGGACAGGGGGCAGGAGAGACCCAGTACTTC
13	TRBV4-1	TRBJ1-4	few	-	CASSQDTTEKLFF	TGCGCCAGCAGCCAAGATACGACAGAAAAACTGTTTTTT
14	TRBV5-1	TRBJ2-3	once	-	CASSHTEVTDTQYF	TGCGCCAGCAGCCATACTGAAGTCACAGATACGCAGTATTTT
15	TRBV7-9	TRBJ2-1	-	-	CASSLPGALGNEQFF	TGTGCCAGCAGCTTACCAGGGGCGTTGGGAAATGAGCAGTTCTTC
15	TRBV19	TRBJ2-6	few	-	CASSMRDAGANVLTF	TGTGCCAGTAGTATGCGGGATGCTGGGGCCAACGTCCTGACTTTC
16	TRBV28	TRBJ2-1	-	-	CASSSPGAEAFNEQFF	TGTGCCAGCAGTTCCCCAGGGGCGGAAGCTTTCAATGAGCAGTTCTTC
15	TRBV29-1	TRBJ2-1	-	-	CSVEDQVGRFSEQFF	TGCAGCGTTGAAGACCAGGTAGGAAGGTTTAGTGAGCAGTTCTTC